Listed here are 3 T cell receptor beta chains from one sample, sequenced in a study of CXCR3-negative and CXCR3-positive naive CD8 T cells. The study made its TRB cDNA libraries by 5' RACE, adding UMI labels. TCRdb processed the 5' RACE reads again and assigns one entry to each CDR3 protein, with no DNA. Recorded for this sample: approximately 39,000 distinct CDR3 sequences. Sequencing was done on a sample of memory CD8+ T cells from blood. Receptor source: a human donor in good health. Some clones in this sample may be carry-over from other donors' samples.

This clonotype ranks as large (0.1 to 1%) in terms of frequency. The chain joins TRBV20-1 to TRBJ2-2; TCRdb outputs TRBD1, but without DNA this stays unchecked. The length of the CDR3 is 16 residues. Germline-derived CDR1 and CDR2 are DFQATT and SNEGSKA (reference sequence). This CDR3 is CSARSPGAGDTGELFF.

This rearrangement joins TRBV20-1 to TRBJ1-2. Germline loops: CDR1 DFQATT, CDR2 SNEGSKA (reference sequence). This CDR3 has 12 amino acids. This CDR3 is CSARALDFGYTF.

CDR3 sequence: CASSWRGPNDEQFF. V gene TRBV28 combines with J gene TRBJ2-1; the D gene TCRdb calls, TRBD1, cannot be checked with no DNA. Germline-derived CDR1 and CDR2 are MDHEN and SYDVKM. CDR3 size: 14 residues.